A single sample is the source of the 8 T cell receptor beta chains below, sequenced in a study of blood T cell repertoires in COVID-19 (dated by TCRdb to 2020 to 2021). Library preparation used the immunoSEQ multiplex PCR assay. TCRdb obtained this table from immuneACCESS and retained in-frame rearrangements with V and J assigned. These tables miss some clones; where compared with another copy, unresolved V genes account for less than half of the shortfall, and the remainder is unexplained. The sample records roughly 140,000 clones, approximately 86% of which are singletons. About 3.1% of the sample lies in the top ten. Sequencing was carried out using peripheral blood. The receptor source for this set is a woman in her thirties or forties with active or convalescent COVID-19.

This rearrangement joins TRBV28 to TRBJ1-2, with a possible D match to TRBD1 (6 bases). The germline V gene has CDR1 MDHEN and CDR2 SYDVKM. The CDR3 loop spans 14 amino acids. Trimming removed 6 bases from V and 7 bases from J, with 18 bases in between. In DNA, the CDR3 is TGTGCCAGCAGGAGGGGCAGGGGTTACACTGGCTACACCTTC. It translates to CASRRGRGYTGYTF.

This chain uses TRBV30 with TRBJ2-5, with D possibly TRBD2 on 7 matching bases. There are 14 residues in the CDR3. Germline CDR1 GTSNPN, CDR2 SVGIG (reference sequence). Trimming took off 3 bases at V and 4 bases at J, with 15 bases between the two ends. CDR3 in amino acids: CAWSEGGGGETQYF. As DNA, the CDR3 is TGTGCCTGGAGCGAGGGGGGAGGGGGAGAGACCCAGTACTTC.

The chain is built from TRBV11-2 and TRBJ2-7, with D possibly TRBD2 on 5 matching bases. The CDR3 is 14 residues long. The germline V gene has CDR1 SGHAT and CDR2 FQNNGV. The germline V and J ends were trimmed by 1 base and 0 bases, with 7 bases remaining between them. The CDR3 reads CASSLVRDSYEQYF. DNA for the CDR3: TGTGCCAGCAGCTTAGTCCGGGACTCCTACGAGCAGTACTTC.

This chain links TRBV5-4 with TRBJ1-6; a possible D gene is TRBD1 (5 bases). CDR3 length: 16 residues. V was pared by 4 bases and J by 6 bases, with 17 bases between. Germline V gives CDR1 SGHNT, CDR2 YYREEE (reference sequence). CDR3 in amino acids: CASSPAGGVFNSPLHF. In nucleotides, the CDR3 is TGTGCCAGCAGCCCCGCGGGGGGTGTATTTAATTCACCCCTCCACTTT.

This chain connects TRBV19 to TRBJ2-1, with 12 bases aligning to TRBD2. Trimming cost V 5 bases and J 3 bases; bases outside gene matches: 5. This CDR3 has 16 residues. The germline gives CDR1 LNHDA, CDR2 SQIVND (reference sequence). The CDR3 loop is CASSGASGRVYNEQFF. CDR3 in DNA: TGTGCCAGTAGTGGGGCTAGCGGGAGGGTCTACAATGAGCAGTTCTTC. Variable domain in full (rest from reference TRBV19 and TRBJ2-1): DGGITQSPKYLFRKEGQNVTLSCEQNLNHDAMYWYRQDPGQGLRLIYYSQIVNDFQKGDIAEGYSVSREKKESFPLTVTSAQKNPTAFYLCASSGASGRVYNEQFFGPGTRLTVL.

The rearrangement links TRBV5-1 to TRBJ1-3; TRBD1 matches at 7 bases. Germline loops: CDR1 SGHRS, CDR2 YFSETQ. Trimming at V came to 5 bases and at J to 0 bases, leaving 11 bases not matched to a gene. The CDR3 covers 17 residues. CDR3 DNA: TGCGCCAGCAGGGATTCCGGGACAGCGATCTCTGGAAACACCATATATTTT. Translated, it gives CASRDSGTAISGNTIYF.

This clone has just one count. The V and J genes are TRBV4-1 and TRBJ1-1; D is unclear. The CDR3 is 15 amino acids. CDR1 MGHRA and CDR2 YSYEKL come from the germline V gene. Trimming shortened V by 1 base and J by 3 bases, and 12 bases separated the two germline ends. DNA for the CDR3: TGCGCCAGCAGCCAAGTCCAGTACACCGACACTGAAGCTTTCTTT. It encodes CASSQVQYTDTEAFF.

This rearrangement joins TRBV6-5 to TRBJ1-2; TRBD1 agrees at 8 bases. The CDR3 loop spans 13 amino acids. CDR1 and CDR2 (germline): MNHEY, SVGAGI. The V gene end was trimmed by 2 bases and the J gene end by 8 bases; junction bases not matched to a gene: 4. CDR3 nucleotides: TGTGCCAGCAGTTACGACAGGGGATCCGGCTACACCTTC. Protein sequence: CASSYDRGSGYTF.